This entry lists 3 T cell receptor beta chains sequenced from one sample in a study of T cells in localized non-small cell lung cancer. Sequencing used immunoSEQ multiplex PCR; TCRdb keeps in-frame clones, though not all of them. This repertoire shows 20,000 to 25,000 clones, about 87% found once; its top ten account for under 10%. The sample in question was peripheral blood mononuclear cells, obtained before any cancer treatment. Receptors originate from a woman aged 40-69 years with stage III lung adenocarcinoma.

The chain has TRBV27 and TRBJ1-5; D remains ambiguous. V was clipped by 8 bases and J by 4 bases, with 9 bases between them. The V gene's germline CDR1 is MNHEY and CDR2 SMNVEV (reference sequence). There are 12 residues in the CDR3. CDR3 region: CASGRANQPQHF. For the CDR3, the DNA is TGTGCCAGCGGAAGGGCTAATCAGCCCCAGCATTTT.

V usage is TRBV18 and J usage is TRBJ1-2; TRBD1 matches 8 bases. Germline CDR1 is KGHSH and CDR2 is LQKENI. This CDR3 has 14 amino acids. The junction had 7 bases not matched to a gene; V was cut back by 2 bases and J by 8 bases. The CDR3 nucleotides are TGTGCCAGCTCACCAGACGGACAGGGACTAGGCTACACCTTC. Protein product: CASSPDGQGLGYTF.

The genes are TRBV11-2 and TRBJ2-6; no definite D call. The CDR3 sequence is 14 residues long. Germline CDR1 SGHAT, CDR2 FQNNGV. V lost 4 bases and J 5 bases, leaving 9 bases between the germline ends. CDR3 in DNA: TGTGCCAGCAGCTCCCTCGCCTGGGCCAACGTCCTGACTTTC. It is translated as CASSSLAWANVLTF.